The rows below give T cell receptor beta chains drawn from one sample of a study of T cell responses to AZD1222 COVID-19 vaccine. Repertoires were generated with immunoSEQ multiplex PCR, while TCRdb's copy carries only in-frame clones and drops some. The top ten hold approximately 2.5% of the sample, which has 150,000 or so clones, around nine tenths seen once. Material: peripheral blood, obtained on day 0 of AZD1222 vaccination. The receptors were gathered from an adult in good health. The CDR3 runs from the conserved cysteine through the conserved F or W. D genes are given only for firm matches. Rows give clone size only sometimes, using once, few, many, or a class for an expanded clone.

D gene	clone size	V gene	J gene	CDR3 length	CDR3 protein	CDR3 DNA
TRBD2	.	TRBV7-8	TRBJ2-3	17	CASSQGAGGSSTDTQYF	TGTGCCAGCAGCCAAGGGGCGGGAGGCTCTAGCACAGATACGCAGTATTTT
TRBD2	.	TRBV30	TRBJ2-1	16	CAWSVGTSSSYNEQFF	TGTGCCTGGAGTGTAGGGACTAGTAGCTCCTACAATGAGCAGTTCTTC
.	.	TRBV7-2	TRBJ1-1	13	CASSAPGTTEAFF	TGTGCCAGCAGCGCCCCCGGGACCACTGAAGCTTTCTTT
.	.	TRBV20-1	TRBJ2-1	11	CSASAYNEQFF	TGCAGTGCTAGCGCTTACAATGAGCAGTTCTTC
.	.	TRBV29-1	TRBJ2-7	15	CSVEDRTALGYEQYF	TGCAGCGTTGAAGATAGAACAGCGCTGGGCTACGAGCAGTACTTC
.	.	TRBV21-1	TRBJ1-3	15	CASSQMTGSGNTIYF	TGTGCCAGCAGCCAGATGACAGGGTCTGGAAACACCATATATTTT
TRBD1	.	TRBV19	TRBJ1-4	13	CASSPDRAEKLFF	TGTGCCAGTAGTCCGGACAGGGCGGAAAAACTGTTTTTT
.	.	TRBV6-5	TRBJ1-2	15	CASGRMGARGYGYTF	TGTGCCAGCGGGCGTATGGGGGCGCGTGGCTATGGCTACACCTTC
.	.	TRBV10-1	TRBJ1-1	12	CASSEPNQLAFF	TGCGCCAGCAGTGAGCCGAACCAACTGGCTTTCTTT
TRBD2	.	TRBV27	TRBJ2-5	14	CASRQAGHQETQYF	TGTGCCAGCAGGCAAGCGGGACACCAAGAGACCCAGTACTTC
TRBD2	.	TRBV19	TRBJ2-1	18	CASPRWERESSDYNEQFF	TGTGCCAGTCCCCGTTGGGAGCGGGAGAGTTCGGATTACAATGAGCAGTTCTTC
TRBD2	.	TRBV11-2	TRBJ2-7	15	CASSSLREGPGEQYF	TGTGCCAGCAGCTCCCTGAGGGAGGGCCCGGGGGAGCAGTACTTC
TRBD2	once	TRBV6-4	TRBJ2-1	14	CASSPSGSQVEQFF	TGTGCCAGCAGCCCTAGCGGGAGTCAGGTTGAGCAGTTCTTC
.	.	TRBV18	TRBJ1-1	12	CASSPGTFEAFF	TGTGCCAGCTCACCCGGGACGTTTGAAGCTTTCTTT
.	.	TRBV1	TRBJ2-3	15	CTSSHETGCTDTQYF	TGCACCAGCAGCCACGAGACAGGCTGCACAGATACGCAGTATTTT
.	.	TRBV9	TRBJ2-7	12	CASSADGYEQYF	TGTGCCAGCAGCGCTGACGGGTACGAGCAGTACTTC
.	.	TRBV24-1	TRBJ2-7	13	CATSAAGGNEQYF	TGTGCCACCAGTGCCGCAGGGGGGAACGAGCAGTACTTC
TRBD1	.	TRBV10-3	TRBJ1-2	14	CAIRAPGQGYGYTF	TGTGCCATCAGAGCCCCGGGACAGGGATACGGCTACACCTTC
.	.	TRBV29-1	TRBJ1-5	13	CSVAQGTNQPQHF	TGCAGCGTTGCTCAGGGTACAAATCAGCCCCAGCATTTT
TRBD1	.	TRBV18	TRBJ1-2	15	CASSLGQGAWEGYTF	TGTGCCAGCTCACTAGGACAGGGGGCGTGGGAAGGCTACACCTTC
TRBD1	.	TRBV6-5	TRBJ1-2	16	CASSYSKGQGGYGYTF	TGTGCCAGCAGTTACTCTAAGGGACAGGGGGGCTATGGCTACACCTTC
.	.	TRBV10-3	TRBJ1-6	16	CAISDAGTQYNSPLHF	TGTGCCATCAGTGATGCAGGGACCCAGTATAATTCACCCCTCCACTTT
TRBD1	.	TRBV7-2	TRBJ1-1	14	CASSERTGNTEAFF	TGTGCCAGCAGCGAGCGGACAGGGAACACTGAAGCTTTCTTT